What follows are 18 T cell receptor beta chains derived from one specimen sequenced in a study of blood T cell repertoires in COVID-19. TCRdb's copy holds only in-frame clones and misses some; the assay was immunoSEQ multiplex PCR. Here the sample spans about 120,000 clones, about 80% being singletons. The sample consisted of peripheral blood. The receptor source for this set is a man aged 65 to 79 with active or convalescent COVID-19.

The rearrangement joins TRBV3-1 (or the pseudogene TRBV3-2) to TRBJ1-4; D call uncertain. Germline-derived CDR1 and CDR2 are LGHDT and YNNKEL (reference sequence). The germline V and J ends were trimmed by 4 bases and 8 bases, with 8 bases remaining between them. The CDR3 covers 12 residues. The CDR3 is CASSLHREKLFF. The DNA of the CDR3 is TGTGCCAGCAGCCTTCATCGGGAAAAACTGTTTTTT.

The J gene is TRBJ1-4, the V gene TRBV29-1; 7 nucleotides match TRBD1. Looked up from germline, CDR1 is SQVTM and CDR2 is ANQGSEA. CDR3 length: 15 amino acids. With 4 bases clipped from V and 0 bases from J, the junction kept 5 bases outside the gene matches. The CDR3 region is CSVGQGLATNEKLFF. Here the CDR3 DNA reads TGCAGCGTTGGACAGGGTTTAGCAACTAATGAAAAACTGTTTTTT.

The chain combines TRBV24-1 with TRBJ2-3; 10 bases are a match to TRBD2. The CDR3 extends over 15 amino acids. Germline trimming cut 4 bases from V and 4 bases from J; bases unmatched to any gene: 4. Germline V lookup: CDR1 KGHDR, CDR2 SFDVKD. The chain's CDR3 is CATSDSSGSSDTQYF. The CDR3 DNA sequence: TGTGCCACCAGTGACTCTAGCGGGAGTTCAGATACGCAGTATTTT.

The rearrangement uses TRBV30 and TRBJ1-2; 7 bases map to TRBD1. V lost 7 bases and J lost 8; bases outside the gene matches: 19. The CDR3 runs to 15 residues. Germline V gives CDR1 GTSNPN, CDR2 SVGIG (reference sequence). The CDR3 loop is CAFNRDSFGSGGYTF. CDR3 coding DNA: TGTGCCTTTAACCGGGACAGCTTCGGATCGGGGGGCTACACCTTC.

The V and J genes are TRBV3-1 (or the pseudogene TRBV3-2) and TRBJ1-5; D call uncertain. Germline loops: CDR1 LGHDT, CDR2 YNNKEL (reference sequence). The ends were cut back, 0 bases at V and 0 bases at J, with 6 bases in the middle. The CDR3 totals 15 residues. The CDR3 DNA is TGTGCCAGCAGCCAAGATTTGAGTAGCAATCAGCCCCAGCATTTT. It codes for CASSQDLSSNQPQHF.

This clone appeared once. The chain combines TRBV7-6 with TRBJ1-2; 7 nucleotides agree with TRBD1. CDR3 length equals 16 residues. Unmatched junction bases numbered 14, after V lost 2 bases and J lost 8 bases. Germline CDR1 is SGHVS and CDR2 is FNYEAQ. CDR3 bases: TGTGCCAGCAGCTTAAGCGCACAGGGGTCTATAGCGGGCTACACCTTC. Translation: CASSLSAQGSIAGYTF.

The genes are TRBV11-2 and TRBJ2-5, with D perhaps TRBD1 (5 bases). This CDR3 spans 16 amino acids. V was trimmed by 6 bases and J by 0 bases, leaving 17 bases between them. Per the germline V gene, CDR1 is SGHAT and CDR2 is FQNNGV. CDR3 protein: CASSSTATTYQETQYF. CDR3 DNA: TGTGCCAGCAGTTCGACAGCAACTACCTACCAAGAGACCCAGTACTTC.

The chain has TRBV5-1 and TRBJ1-1; TRBD1 aligns across 7 bases. CDR3 length: 13 residues. Germline V gives CDR1 SGHRS, CDR2 YFSETQ. Losses at the gene ends were 5 bases for V and 3 bases for J; bases not matched to a gene: 4. The CDR3 DNA reads as TGCGCCAGCAGGCCAGACAGGGACACTGAAGCTTTCTTT. It encodes CASRPDRDTEAFF.

This clone was recorded only once. The V and J genes are TRBV13 and TRBJ1-1; D not resolved. Trimming took off 5 bases at V and 6 bases at J, with 10 bases between the two ends. This CDR3 contains 12 residues. Germline CDR1 reads PRHDT; CDR2 reads FYEKMQ (reference sequence). Here the CDR3 reads CASSQQIPEAFF. In DNA, the CDR3 is TGTGCCAGCAGCCAACAGATCCCTGAAGCTTTCTTT.

The genes are TRBV4-3 and TRBJ2-2; 8 bases map to TRBD2. V lost 0 bases, J lost 2 bases, and 5 bases stayed unmatched. CDR3 length equals 17 residues. CDR1 is LGHNA, CDR2 YSLEER, per germline. CDR3 sequence (DNA): TGCGCCAGCAGCCAAGACCCGACTAGCGCTAACACCGGGGAGCTGTTTTTT. Protein sequence: CASSQDPTSANTGELFF.

A single count supports this clone. The chain links TRBV12-3 or TRBV12-4 to TRBJ2-1; D possibly corresponds to TRBD1 (6 bases). The CDR3 runs 13 residues. Trimming pared 7 bases from V and 6 bases from J, leaving 13 bases between. The CDR3 loop reads CASTPRGGNEQFF. DNA of the CDR3: TGTGCCAGCACTCCTCGAGGGGGCAATGAGCAGTTCTTC.

The rearrangement joins TRBV19 to TRBJ1-4; 8 nucleotides line up with TRBD1. The CDR3 has 14 residues. V shed 5 bases and J 8 bases; nucleotides not matched to a gene: 7. Germline CDR1 LNHDA, CDR2 SQIVND (reference sequence). The CDR3: CASSRTGHGEKLFF. As DNA, the CDR3 is TGTGCCAGTAGTCGGACAGGGCATGGCGAAAAACTGTTTTTT. The full variable domain, in which reference TRBV19 and TRBJ1-4 provide the parts outside the CDR3, is DGGITQSPKYLFRKEGQNVTLSCEQNLNHDAMYWYRQDPGQGLRLIYYSQIVNDFQKGDIAEGYSVSREKKESFPLTVTSAQKNPTAFYLCASSRTGHGEKLFFGSGTQLSVL.

The chain joins TRBV5-1 to TRBJ2-1, with 11 bases matching TRBD2. Trimming at V came to 4 bases and at J to 0 bases, leaving 6 bases not matched to a gene. The V gene's germline CDR1 is SGHRS and CDR2 YFSETQ. CDR3 length: 17 amino acids. The CDR3 nucleotides are TGCGCCAGCAGCGACCGACTAGCGGGAAGCTCCTACAATGAGCAGTTCTTC. This codes for CASSDRLAGSSYNEQFF.

This sequence joins TRBV3-1 (or the pseudogene TRBV3-2) and TRBJ1-2; D gene unclear. The germline gives CDR1 LGHDT, CDR2 YNNKEL (reference sequence). The CDR3 covers 11 residues. V was trimmed by 6 bases and J by 7 bases, leaving 9 bases between them. The CDR3 is CASSLEGGYTF. The DNA for the CDR3 is TGTGCCAGCAGTCTTGAGGGTGGCTACACCTTC.

The J gene is TRBJ1-4, the V gene TRBV7-9; no clear D. This CDR3 has 14 amino acids. Germline CDR1 and CDR2: SEHNR and FQNEAQ (reference sequence). V was cut by 1 base and J by 4 bases, with 7 bases left in between. For the CDR3, the DNA is TGTGCCAGCAGCTTAGAGAACAGTAATGAAAAACTGTTTTTT. Protein: CASSLENSNEKLFF.

V and J are TRBV4-2 and TRBJ1-3; 9 nucleotides agree with TRBD1. This CDR3 comprises 17 residues. Germline CDR1 is LGHNA and CDR2 is YNFKEQ. V shed 0 bases and J 1 base; nucleotides not matched to a gene: 4. Here the CDR3 DNA reads TGTGCCAGCAGCCAAGATAGACAGGGGGTATCTGGAAACACCATATATTTT. This codes for CASSQDRQGVSGNTIYF.

The rearrangement joins TRBV19 to TRBJ1-5; no clear D gene. Trimming cost V 3 bases and J 3 bases, with 9 bases left between them. CDR3 length equals 14 residues. The germline V gene encodes CDR1 LNHDA and CDR2 SQIVND (reference sequence). As DNA, the CDR3 is TGTGCCAGTAGTATTGTGGCGGTCAATCAGCCCCAGCATTTT. It translates to CASSIVAVNQPQHF.

V usage is TRBV4-3 and J usage is TRBJ1-1, with TRBD1 matching over 7 bases. The CDR3 has 16 amino acids. The germline CDR1 and CDR2 sequences are LGHNA and YSLEER. The V segment lost 0 bases and the J segment 4 bases; nucleotides outside the gene matches: 8. CDR3 sequence (DNA): TGCGCCAGCAGCCAAGATCTTAACAGGGGAGGCACTGAAGCTTTCTTT. Residues: CASSQDLNRGGTEAFF.